The TCR beta chain described here comes from a study of regulatory T cells in long-lasting Graves disease. This clonotype has a count of ten or more. According to the study, TCR beta libraries were built with iRepertoire HTBI primers and CDR3-region Arm-PCR. Each CDR3 protein gets one entry after TCRdb re-called the multiplex PCR reads with MiXCR. The data contain over 350,000 distinct CDR3 sequences, 11% to 15% of them seen just once; the ten biggest clones take up approximately 15%. Described time point: newly diagnosed GD, antithyroid drugs for less than 3 months. There was RNA extracted from PBMCs, and the TCR library was made from it. These same data were also listed under a study on T cells in Graves' hyperthyroidism and ophthalmopathy. That report notes: Exclusion criteria comprised uncontrolled infection, other autoimmune disease, pregnancy or lactation.

The TCR comes from a woman between 45 and 60 years old with Graves disease. Sample: peripheral blood mononuclear cells (PBMCs), taken at new diagnosis, from a patient treated with antithyroid drugs.

CDR3 in amino acids: CASSLGPTSGRIVDTQYF. CDR3 nucleotide sequence: TGTGCCAGCAGTTTGGGGCCGACTAGCGGGAGGATCGTGGATACGCAGTATTTT. The chain joins TRBV28 to TRBJ2-3; 13 nucleotides line up with TRBD2. CDR1 is MDHEN and CDR2 is SYDVKM in the germline V gene. Unmatched junction bases numbered 12, after V lost 3 bases and J lost 6 bases. The CDR3 length is 18 residues.